Listed here is a single TCR beta chain. The CDR3 has 15 residues. Looked up from germline, CDR1 is MNHEY and CDR2 is SMNVEV (reference sequence). The V gene lost 6 bases and the J gene lost 6 bases, with 18 bases spanning the gap. The sample belongs to a study of blood T cell repertoires in COVID-19. About the study: Samples taken during acute and convalescent COVID-19 were collected in the United States, Italy and Spain. In each case, the material was cDNA or gDNA derived from T cells, B-cell-depleted T cells, or PBMCs.

As originally analysed: Counts of nucleated cells, estimated from reference gene primer amplification, were obtained. TCRdb's copy holds only in-frame clones and misses some; the assay was immunoSEQ multiplex PCR. The DNA was the basis for D and trimming; V, J and clone size are from that table. Of some 70,000 clones listed, roughly 80% are singletons. The gene calls are TRBV27 and TRBJ1-5; weak D call: TRBD1 (6 bases). The sample was peripheral blood. This clonotype was obtained from a woman aged 60-70 years with acute or convalescent COVID-19. The DNA of the CDR3 is TGTGCCAGCAGCCCCACGACAGGCGCGACTCAGCCCCAGCATTTT. Its translation is CASSPTTGATQPQHF.